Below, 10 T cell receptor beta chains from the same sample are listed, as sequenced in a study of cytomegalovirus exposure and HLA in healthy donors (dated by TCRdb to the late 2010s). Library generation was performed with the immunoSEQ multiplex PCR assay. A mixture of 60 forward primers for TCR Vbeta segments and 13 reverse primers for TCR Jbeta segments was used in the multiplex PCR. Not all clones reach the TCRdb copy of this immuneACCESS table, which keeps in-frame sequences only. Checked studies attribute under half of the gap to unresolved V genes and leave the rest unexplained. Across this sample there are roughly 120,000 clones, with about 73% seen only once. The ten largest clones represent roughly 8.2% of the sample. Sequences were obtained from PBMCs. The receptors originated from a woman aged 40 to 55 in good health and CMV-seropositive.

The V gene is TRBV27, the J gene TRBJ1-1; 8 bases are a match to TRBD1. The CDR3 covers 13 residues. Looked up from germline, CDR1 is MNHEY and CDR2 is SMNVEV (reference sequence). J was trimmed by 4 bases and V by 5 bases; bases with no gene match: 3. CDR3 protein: CASSRQGPTEAFF. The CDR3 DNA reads TGTGCCAGCAGTCGACAGGGGCCCACTGAAGCTTTCTTT.

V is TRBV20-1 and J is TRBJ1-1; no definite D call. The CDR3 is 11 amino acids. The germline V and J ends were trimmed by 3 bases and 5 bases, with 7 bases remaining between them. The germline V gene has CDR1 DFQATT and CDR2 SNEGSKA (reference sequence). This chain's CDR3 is CSARLLTEAFF. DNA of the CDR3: TGCAGTGCTAGGTTACTAACTGAAGCTTTCTTT.

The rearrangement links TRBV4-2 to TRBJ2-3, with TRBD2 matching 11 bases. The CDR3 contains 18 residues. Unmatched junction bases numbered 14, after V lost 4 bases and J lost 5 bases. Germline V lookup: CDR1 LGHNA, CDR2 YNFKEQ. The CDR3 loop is CASSPLQLTSGEVDTQYF. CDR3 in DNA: TGTGCCAGCAGCCCCCTACAACTGACTAGCGGGGAGGTAGATACGCAGTATTTT.

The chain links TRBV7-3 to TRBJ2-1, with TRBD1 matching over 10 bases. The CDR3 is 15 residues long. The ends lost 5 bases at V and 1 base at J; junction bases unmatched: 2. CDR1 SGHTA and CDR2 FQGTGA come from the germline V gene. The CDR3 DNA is TGTGCCAGCAGCCAGGACAGGGGGTCCTACAATGAGCAGTTCTTC. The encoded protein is CASSQDRGSYNEQFF.

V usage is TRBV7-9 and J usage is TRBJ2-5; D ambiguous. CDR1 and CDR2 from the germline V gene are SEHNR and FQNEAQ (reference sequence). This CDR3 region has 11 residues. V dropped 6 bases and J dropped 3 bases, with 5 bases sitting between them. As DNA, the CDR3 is TGTGCCAGCAGGTCGGAAGAGACCCAGTACTTC. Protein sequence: CASRSEETQYF.

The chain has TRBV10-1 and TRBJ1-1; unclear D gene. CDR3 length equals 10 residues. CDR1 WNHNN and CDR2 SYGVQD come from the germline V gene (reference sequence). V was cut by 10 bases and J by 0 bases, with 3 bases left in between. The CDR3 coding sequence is TGCGCCAACTTGAACACTGAAGCTTTCTTT. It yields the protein CANLNTEAFF.

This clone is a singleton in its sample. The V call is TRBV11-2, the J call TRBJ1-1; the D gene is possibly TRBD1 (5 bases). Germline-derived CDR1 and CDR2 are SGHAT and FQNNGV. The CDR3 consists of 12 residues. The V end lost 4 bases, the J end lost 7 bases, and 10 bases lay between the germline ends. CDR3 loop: CASSSRQHEAFF. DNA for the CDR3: TGTGCCAGCAGCTCCAGACAGCATGAAGCTTTCTTT.

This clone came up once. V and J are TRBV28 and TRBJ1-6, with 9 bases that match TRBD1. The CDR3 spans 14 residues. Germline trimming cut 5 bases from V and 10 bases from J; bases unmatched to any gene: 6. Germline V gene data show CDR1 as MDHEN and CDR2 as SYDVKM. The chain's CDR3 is CASSPGTGMSPLHF. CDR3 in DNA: TGTGCCAGCAGTCCCGGGACAGGGATGTCACCCCTCCACTTT.

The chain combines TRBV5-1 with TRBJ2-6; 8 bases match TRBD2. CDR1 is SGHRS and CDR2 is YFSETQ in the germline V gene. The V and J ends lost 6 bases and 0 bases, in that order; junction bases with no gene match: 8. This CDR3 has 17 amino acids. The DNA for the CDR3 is TGCGCCAGCACCCCCGGCGGGGGGTCCTCTGGGGCCAACGTCCTGACTTTC. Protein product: CASTPGGGSSGANVLTF.

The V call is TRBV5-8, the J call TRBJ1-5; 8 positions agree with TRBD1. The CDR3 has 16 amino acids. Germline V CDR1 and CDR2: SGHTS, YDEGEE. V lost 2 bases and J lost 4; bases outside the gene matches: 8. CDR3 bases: TGTGCCAGCAGCTTATCCGGGACAGGTCGTAATCAGCCCCAGCATTTT. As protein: CASSLSGTGRNQPQHF. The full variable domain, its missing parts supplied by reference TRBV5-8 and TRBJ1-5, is EAGVTQSPTHLIKTRGQQATLRCSPISGHTSVYWYQQALGLGLQFLLWYDEGEERNRGNFPPRFSGRQFPNYSSELNVNALELEDSALYLCASSLSGTGRNQPQHFGDGTRLSIL.